This T cell receptor (beta chain) was captured by sequencing in a study of metastatic and nonmetastatic thyroid tumors. For the study at large: Malignant thyroid and benign thyroid patients provided blood and tumor or nodule tissue whose repertoires were compared. Findings and limits, study-wide: For both blood and tumor, malignant thyroid tumors reportedly showed significantly higher TCR beta diversity than benign nodules did.

MiXCR reprocessed the PCR reads for TCRdb. Of roughly 38,000 clones in the sample, roughly 18% were seen once. This clone was detected ten times or more. Its antigen remains unknown. Among the patients, none had received any treatment before thyroid surgery. Trimming took off 0 bases at V and 4 bases at J, with 7 bases between the two ends. Germline loops: CDR1 SGHVS, CDR2 FNYEAQ. The CDR3 consists of 13 residues. The sequence was obtained from a female donor with papillary thyroid cancer or a benign thyroid nodule (not recorded which). Some clones in this sample may be carry-over from other donors' samples. The chain uses TRBV7-6 and TRBJ2-7; possible D gene TRBD2, 5 bases. Material: blood. CDR3 residues: CASSLARAYEQYF. The CDR3 DNA reads TGTGCCAGCAGCTTAGCGAGGGCATACGAGCAGTACTTC.